A single sample gave rise to the 15 T cell receptor beta chains below, sequenced in a study of blood T cell repertoires in COVID-19. Method: immunoSEQ multiplex PCR; TCRdb's copy keeps in-frame clones and lacks some. The table records 29,000 or so clones, 80% of them present only once. Source material: peripheral blood. These receptors all stem from a woman between 70 and 85 years old with acute or convalescent COVID-19.

The chain combines TRBV6-5 with TRBJ2-3; 9 nucleotides align to TRBD1. Looked up from germline, CDR1 is MNHEY and CDR2 is SVGAGI. J was trimmed by 6 bases and V by 7 bases; bases with no gene match: 5. The CDR3 length is 13 residues. This chain's CDR3 is CASTGQGWDTQYF. CDR3 DNA: TGTGCCAGCACCGGACAGGGGTGGGATACGCAGTATTTT.

The chain carries TRBV5-6 and TRBJ2-7; tentative D call: TRBD2 (6 bases). Trimming stripped 2 bases from V and 2 bases from J, with 11 bases between. This CDR3 comprises 14 residues. Germline loops: CDR1 SGHDT, CDR2 YYEEEE. The CDR3 loop is CASSLRDLAYEQYF. CDR3 in DNA: TGTGCCAGCAGCTTACGGGACTTAGCCTACGAGCAGTACTTC.

The rearrangement uses TRBV11-3 and TRBJ1-1, with 8 bases matching TRBD1. Germline CDR1 reads SGHNT; CDR2 reads YENEEA. J was trimmed by 8 bases and V by 2 bases; bases with no gene match: 4. This CDR3 is built from 13 residues. The CDR3: CASSLRGTGEAFF. The CDR3 DNA sequence: TGTGCCAGCAGCTTACGGGGGACAGGAGAAGCTTTCTTT.

This chain connects TRBV12-3 or TRBV12-4 to TRBJ2-2; 8 positions agree with TRBD1. V was pared by 3 bases and J by 6 bases, with 0 bases of the junction left unmatched. The CDR3 contains 13 residues. The CDR3 is CASSLTGAGELFF. The CDR3 coding sequence is TGTGCCAGCAGTTTGACAGGGGCCGGGGAGCTGTTTTTT.

The rearrangement uses TRBV5-1 and TRBJ2-1, with D tentatively TRBD2 (6 bases). The CDR3 consists of 15 residues. Between the trimmed V and J ends, which lost 4 bases and 9 bases, there was a span of 20 bases. The germline V gene encodes CDR1 SGHRS and CDR2 YFSETQ. The CDR3 is CASSLTTRMSGEQFF. As DNA, the CDR3 is TGCGCCAGCAGCCTGACGACTAGGATGAGCGGTGAGCAGTTCTTC.

The CDR3 protein is CASSQTGELFF. The CDR3, as DNA: TGTGCCAGCAGCCAAACCGGGGAGCTGTTTTTT. This chain connects TRBV12-3 or TRBV12-4 to TRBJ2-2; no clear D. Trimming pared 6 bases from V and 5 bases from J, leaving 4 bases between. This CDR3 has 11 amino acids.

The rearrangement joins TRBV4-1 to TRBJ2-5; D not certain. Deletions cut 2 bases from V and 5 bases from J, with 15 bases between. CDR3 length: 15 residues. Germline loops: CDR1 MGHRA, CDR2 YSYEKL. The CDR3 DNA sequence: TGCGCCAGCAGCCAAACCATGAGGATCCTGGAGACCCAGTACTTC. Translating gives CASSQTMRILETQYF.

This clone was observed a handful of times. The chain has TRBV27 and TRBJ2-2; 7 positions agree with TRBD2. V lost 6 bases, J lost 2 bases, and 3 bases stayed unmatched. In germline, CDR1 is MNHEY, CDR2 SMNVEV (reference sequence). This CDR3 has 14 amino acids. The CDR3: CASRGTTNTGELFF. In DNA form, the CDR3 reads TGTGCCAGCAGGGGGACTACTAACACCGGGGAGCTGTTTTTT.

CDR3 coding DNA: TGTGCCAGCGGTTCAAACTATGGCTACACCTTC. Its protein is CASGSNYGYTF. V usage is TRBV28 and J usage is TRBJ1-2; no clear D gene. Per the germline V gene, CDR1 is MDHEN and CDR2 is SYDVKM. V gave up 8 bases and J gave up 2 bases, with 6 bases separating them. The CDR3 sequence is 11 residues long.

This clone showed up just a few times. The J gene is TRBJ1-1, the V gene TRBV19; D is possibly TRBD1 (5 bases). CDR3 size: 18 residues. V was shortened by 5 bases and J by 3 bases, with 25 bases between the two germline ends. Germline values: CDR1 LNHDA, CDR2 SQIVND (reference sequence). The CDR3 nucleotides read TGTGCCAGTAGTCCGAACCGCGGGGCTGGGGAGCAGGACACTGAAGCTTTCTTT. Encoded protein: CASSPNRGAGEQDTEAFF.

The chain links TRBV6-5 to TRBJ2-7, with 8 bases fitting TRBD2. Germline assignment: CDR1 MNHEY and CDR2 SVGAGI. The CDR3 has 15 residues. The V gene end was trimmed by 0 bases and the J gene end by 2 bases; junction bases not matched to a gene: 3. CDR3 sequence (DNA): TGTGCCAGCAGTTACTCGAAACTAGCGGCCTACGAGCAGTACTTC. Protein: CASSYSKLAAYEQYF.

The chain links TRBV24-1 to TRBJ2-1; 15 bases map to TRBD2. There are 18 residues in the CDR3. V was pared by 4 bases and J by 2 bases, with 5 bases of the junction left unmatched. The germline V gene encodes CDR1 KGHDR and CDR2 SFDVKD. CDR3 protein: CATSDPRTSGGAYNEQFF. As DNA, the CDR3 is TGTGCCACCAGTGACCCCCGGACTAGCGGGGGGGCCTACAATGAGCAGTTCTTC.

The chain uses TRBV18 and TRBJ2-7; TRBD1 aligns across 8 bases. Germline V lookup: CDR1 KGHSH, CDR2 LQKENI. The CDR3 consists of 14 residues. V lost 2 bases, J lost 3 bases, and 3 bases stayed unmatched. In DNA form, the CDR3 reads TGTGCCAGCTCACCATCGGGACAGGACTACGAGCAGTACTTC. It encodes CASSPSGQDYEQYF.

The V call is TRBV6-1, the J call TRBJ1-1; D unresolved. The CDR3 spans 15 residues. V was clipped by 5 bases and J by 8 bases, with 21 bases between them. The V gene's germline CDR1 is MNHNS and CDR2 SASEGT. The CDR3 is CASSSLIAASGEAFF. The CDR3 DNA sequence: TGTGCCAGCAGTAGCCTTATAGCGGCCTCCGGGGAAGCTTTCTTT.

This chain joins TRBV29-1 and TRBJ2-3; 10 bases match TRBD2. This CDR3 spans 11 amino acids. Germline lookup yields CDR1 SQVTM and CDR2 ANQGSEA. V shed 6 bases, J shed 13 bases, and the junction held 7 bases outside the gene matches. This chain's CDR3 is CSVRSGGAEYF. CDR3 coding DNA: TGCAGCGTCCGGAGCGGGGGGGCGGAGTATTTT.